This T cell receptor (beta chain) was documented in a study of regulatory T cells in long-lasting Graves disease. This sample's time point: newly diagnosed GD, antithyroid drugs for less than 3 months. The authors made the TCR library using RNA they extracted from PBMCs. By American Thyroid Association guidelines, Graves' disease was diagnosed in the cohort. An endocrinology department located in Xi'an, China, was where the patients came from. The CDR3 spans 13 residues. Looked up from germline, CDR1 is SQVTM and CDR2 is ANQGSEA. Trimming left V 4 bases short and J 6 bases short, with 12 bases between. This clonotype was seen at least ten times. The antigen is not known. iRepertoire HTBI primers and Arm-PCR of CDR3 regions built TCR beta libraries. TCRdb re-called the multiplex PCR reads through MiXCR, storing one row per CDR3 protein. The sample includes 300,000 to 400,000 distinct CDR3 sequences, under 20% seen only once; the top ten take around 37%.

Study observations and caveats: With persistent disease, TRBV28, TRBJ1-2 and TRBJ2-5 were the favored segments.

The chain links TRBV29-1 to TRBJ2-2; no clear D. Specimen: peripheral blood mononuclear cells (PBMCs), collected at new diagnosis, from a patient treated with antithyroid drugs. The sequence was collected from a female donor with Graves disease. The CDR3 DNA reads as TGCAGCGTTGCCCCTTCGGGCCCCGGGGAGCTGTTTTTT. Translating it yields CSVAPSGPGELFF.